This is a list of T cell receptor beta chains from one sample in a study of T cell changes during pregnancy in multiple sclerosis. The repertoire was sequenced with immunoSEQ multiplex PCR; TCRdb's copy has only in-frame clones and lacks some. The data contain some 30,000 clones, 91% of them singletons. This sample comprised CD8+ T cells from peripheral blood mononuclear cells, obtained in the second trimester of pregnancy. The receptors were sampled from a female donor in good health, enrolled as a control in a pregnancy study. Each CDR3 is given with its conserved first and last residue. The order of the fields is D gene, J gene, clone size, V gene, CDR3 DNA, CDR3 protein. The D gene is left open where the match is weak. Rows give clone size only sometimes, using once, few, many, or a class for an expanded clone.

D: .; J: TRBJ1-3; size: once; V: TRBV13; DNA: TGTGCCAGCAGCTTAAAAGGGGTAGGAAACACCATATATTTT; CDR3: CASSLKGVGNTIYF
D: .; J: TRBJ1-1; size: .; V: TRBV29-1; DNA: TGCAGCGTCGAGGTAAACACTGAAGCTTTCTTT; CDR3: CSVEVNTEAFF
D: TRBD1; J: TRBJ1-2; size: .; V: TRBV6-6; DNA: TGTGCCACCTGGACAGGGTTGGGCTACACCTTC; CDR3: CATWTGLGYTF
D: TRBD1; J: TRBJ1-1; size: .; V: TRBV11-3; DNA: TGTGCCAGCAGACTCGGACAGGGGATGAACACTGAAGCTTTCTTT; CDR3: CASRLGQGMNTEAFF
D: .; J: TRBJ2-5; size: .; V: TRBV15; DNA: TGTGCCACCCAAGACGGGAAATTCCAAGAGACCCAGTACTTC; CDR3: CATQDGKFQETQYF
D: TRBD1; J: TRBJ2-1; size: .; V: TRBV7-9; DNA: TGTGCCAGCAGTTGGACAGGGACTAATGAGCAGTTCTTC; CDR3: CASSWTGTNEQFF
D: .; J: TRBJ2-7; size: .; V: TRBV5-4; DNA: TGTGCCAGCAGCTTCGGCGGGGCGGGAGAGCAGTACTTC; CDR3: CASSFGGAGEQYF
D: .; J: TRBJ1-2; size: .; V: TRBV28; DNA: TGTGCCAGCAGCCGGAGGGTGGATTATGGCTACACCTTC; CDR3: CASSRRVDYGYTF
D: TRBD1; J: TRBJ1-5; size: .; V: TRBV10-3; DNA: TGTGCCATCAGTGAGTCGGGGCCGCAGGGGGGTCAGCCCCAGCATTTT; CDR3: CAISESGPQGGQPQHF
D: TRBD1; J: TRBJ1-1; size: .; V: TRBV7-9; DNA: TGTGCCAGCAGCGGAGGGGACAGGGGGAACACTGAAGCTTTCTTT; CDR3: CASSGGDRGNTEAFF
D: .; J: TRBJ1-1; size: .; V: TRBV7-9; DNA: TGTGCCAGCAGCGGTAAGGACAGCACTGAAGCTTTCTTT; CDR3: CASSGKDSTEAFF
D: .; J: TRBJ1-1; size: once; V: TRBV5-1; DNA: TGCGCCAGCAGCTTCACGATCATTGGGAGCACTGAAGCTTTCTTT; CDR3: CASSFTIIGSTEAFF
D: TRBD1; J: TRBJ2-4; size: .; V: TRBV19; DNA: TGTGCCAGTAGTATGAGAGGGGGCTCTTCCAAAAACATTCAGTACTTC; CDR3: CASSMRGGSSKNIQYF
D: .; J: TRBJ2-1; size: few; V: TRBV7-2; DNA: TGTGCCAGCACCGCGGACTCTCCCTACAATGAGCAGTTCTTC; CDR3: CASTADSPYNEQFF
D: TRBD1; J: TRBJ1-1; size: .; V: TRBV13; DNA: TGTGCCAGCAGCCCACAGGGGGACACTGAAGCTTTCTTT; CDR3: CASSPQGDTEAFF
D: TRBD2; J: TRBJ2-2; size: .; V: TRBV30; DNA: TGTGCCTGGAGTGTAGGACGGGGGGCCGGGGAGCTGTTTTTT; CDR3: CAWSVGRGAGELFF
D: .; J: TRBJ1-4; size: .; V: TRBV2; DNA: TGTGCCAGCAATGGGAATCAACAGGAACAACCTGAAAAACTGTTTTTT; CDR3: CASNGNQQEQPEKLFF
D: TRBD1; J: TRBJ2-7; size: .; V: TRBV2; DNA: TGTGCCATCAATGAGAGGACAGGACCCTACGAGCAGTACTTC; CDR3: CAINERTGPYEQYF
D: TRBD1; J: TRBJ1-6; size: .; V: TRBV19; DNA: TGTGCCAGTACCACGGGACAGAGGAGCTCCTATAATTCACCCCTCCACTTT; CDR3: CASTTGQRSSYNSPLHF
D: .; J: TRBJ1-6; size: once; V: TRBV27; DNA: TGTGCCAGCAGTTCGGGTGAAAACTATCTCCACTTT; CDR3: CASSSGENYLHF
D: .; J: TRBJ2-2; size: .; V: TRBV4-3; DNA: TGCGCCAGCAGCCAAGCTAGGGGTACCGGGGAGCTGTTTTTT; CDR3: CASSQARGTGELFF
D: .; J: TRBJ2-7; size: .; V: TRBV4-2; DNA: TGTGCCAGCAGCCCGACAGGATTTAGGGGCGAGCAGTACTTC; CDR3: CASSPTGFRGEQYF
D: TRBD1; J: TRBJ2-5; size: .; V: TRBV7-9; DNA: TGTGCCAGCAGCTTCCGGGACAGCTCCAACCAAGAGACCCAGTACTTC; CDR3: CASSFRDSSNQETQYF
D: .; J: TRBJ1-2; size: .; V: TRBV27; DNA: TGTGCCAGCAGCATTAAGGGAGGGTCTAACTATGGCTACACCTTC; CDR3: CASSIKGGSNYGYTF
D: .; J: TRBJ1-2; size: .; V: TRBV7-9; DNA: TGTGCCAGCAGCGCTTCGTCCGTTCTATATGGCTACACCTTC; CDR3: CASSASSVLYGYTF
D: .; J: TRBJ1-1; size: .; V: TRBV19; DNA: TGTGCCAGTAGGCAGTCTAACACTGAAGCTTTCTTT; CDR3: CASRQSNTEAFF
D: .; J: TRBJ2-3; size: .; V: TRBV5-6; DNA: TGTGCCAGCAGCTTGGAGGGGCACGGGACAGATACGCAGTATTTT; CDR3: CASSLEGHGTDTQYF
D: .; J: TRBJ1-5; size: .; V: TRBV5-6; DNA: TGTGCCAGCAGCCCTAGCGGGGGGTCCTATAGCAATCAGCCCCAGCATTTT; CDR3: CASSPSGGSYSNQPQHF
D: .; J: TRBJ2-7; size: once; V: TRBV18; DNA: TGTGCCAGCTCCCCGACCGTACAGGGCGCCTACGAGCAGTACTTC; CDR3: CASSPTVQGAYEQYF
D: TRBD2; J: TRBJ2-1; size: .; V: TRBV19; DNA: TGTGCCAGTAGTATAGACGGGGGGGGGCTTTCGGGTGAGCAGTTCTTC; CDR3: CASSIDGGGLSGEQFF
D: TRBD2; J: TRBJ2-5; size: .; V: TRBV7-8; DNA: TGTGCCAGCAGCTTTCTGTTAGCGGGGATGGAAGAGACCCAGTACTTC; CDR3: CASSFLLAGMEETQYF
D: TRBD1; J: TRBJ2-7; size: .; V: TRBV6-5; DNA: TGTGCCAGCAGTTTAAAAACCGGGACAGGCTTCTACGAGCAGTACTTC; CDR3: CASSLKTGTGFYEQYF
D: .; J: TRBJ1-1; size: few; V: TRBV6-1; DNA: TGTGCCAGCAGTGAAGGGGGGGGAGGCACTGAAGCTTTCTTT; CDR3: CASSEGGGGTEAFF
D: .; J: TRBJ1-5; size: .; V: TRBV19; DNA: TGTGCCAGTAGTCATCGGACTCATCCTAGCAATCAGCCCCAGCATTTT; CDR3: CASSHRTHPSNQPQHF
D: .; J: TRBJ1-5; size: few; V: TRBV19; DNA: TGTGCCAGTAGTATGGGGGGACTGTATAGCAATCAGCCCCAGCATTTT; CDR3: CASSMGGLYSNQPQHF
D: .; J: TRBJ1-2; size: .; V: TRBV7-9; DNA: TGTGCCAGCAGCTTAGAAAGGGGTGTACTCTATGGCTACACCTTC; CDR3: CASSLERGVLYGYTF
D: TRBD1; J: TRBJ2-2; size: .; V: TRBV5-5; DNA: TGTGCCAGCAGCTGGGACAGGCAGGCCGGGGAGCTGTTTTTT; CDR3: CASSWDRQAGELFF
D: TRBD1; J: TRBJ1-2; size: .; V: TRBV30; DNA: TGTGCCTGGAGTTCGAAGGGGGCGCGCGGCTACACCTTC; CDR3: CAWSSKGARGYTF
D: TRBD1; J: TRBJ1-6; size: .; V: TRBV4-3; DNA: TGCGCCAGCAGCCAAGACCAGGGACAGTATTCACCCCTCCACTTT; CDR3: CASSQDQGQYSPLHF
D: .; J: TRBJ2-7; size: .; V: TRBV29-1; DNA: TGCAGCGTTGAGGAGTCAGGGGTGACCTACGAGCAGTACTTC; CDR3: CSVEESGVTYEQYF